This T cell receptor (beta chain) was captured in a study of T-cell reconstitution after alpha-beta-depleted transplantation in children. The CDR3 sequence is 13 residues long. Trimming took off 4 bases at V and 5 bases at J, with 10 bases between the two ends. The germline V gene encodes CDR1 KGHDR and CDR2 SFDVKD. Unique molecular identifiers tagged the TCRbeta library. TCRdb used MiXCR to reprocess the PCR reads, holding one entry per CDR3 protein. The sample consists of around 600,000 distinct CDR3 sequences, around 17% of them appearing once. The sample holds a few counts of this clonotype. The chain uses TRBV24-1 and TRBJ1-1, with D uncertain. The clonotype originates from a human donor who donated a stem cell graft to a child with acute myeloid leukemia. The sample was PBMCs from the stem cell graft donor, taken from the stem cell graft. Written as DNA, the CDR3 is TGTGCCACCAGTGACTCCAAGGAAACTGAAGCTTTCTTT. This codes for CATSDSKETEAFF.